This T cell receptor (beta chain) is from a study of regulatory T cells in long-lasting Graves disease (dated by TCRdb to the early 2020s). Broadly, across the study: Patients with newly diagnosed Graves' disease had been on antithyroid drugs for under 3 months. A total of about 35 samples underwent TCR sequencing: around 13 from persistent and around 20 from newly diagnosed Graves' disease patients. The study took place in China and was registered as a clinical trial. This study used TCR sequencing and RNA sequencing of peripheral blood to compare persistent Graves' disease patients against newly diagnosed Graves' disease patients.

This specimen's time point label, interpreted: newly diagnosed GD, antithyroid drugs for less than 3 months. For both TCR sequencing and RNA sequencing, RNA was extracted from PBMCs using TRIzol. Graves' disease was diagnosed according to American Thyroid Association guidelines. Patients for the study were recruited at an endocrinology department in Xi'an, China. From each patient, approximately 10 milliliters of peripheral blood was collected into an EDTA anticoagulant tube. Ficoll Paque Plus density gradient separation was used to isolate PBMCs, and no additional T cell sorting was done. An Agilent 2100 Bioanalyzer and agarose gel were used to assess RNA quality, and a NanoDrop 2000 was used to measure RNA concentration. V and J lose 6 bases and 0 bases, and a span of 11 bases separates them. The cysteine opens and the phenylalanine closes a CDR3 of 14 amino acids. The DNA shown is the 42-base CDR3, in frame from base 1.

Overall study outcomes, separate from this receptor: Preferential use of TRBV28, TRBJ1-2 and TRBJ2-5 was observed in persistent disease, whereas TRBV20-1 and TRBJ2-1 were favored in newly diagnosed disease. Lower TCR Shannon entropy and fewer highly expanded clones were observed in persistent Graves' disease patients than in newly diagnosed patients, which suggested clonal expansion. The authors acknowledged the small sample size as a limitation that may reduce accuracy. Only peripheral blood was studied, because thyroid tissue, the primary lesion, was inaccessible. Only the TCR beta chain was sequenced and analyzed. A larger number of public clonotypes was shared among persistent patients (fewer than 3,000) than among newly diagnosed patients (over 850).

The library was obtained by multiplex PCR. The instrument was an Illumina HiSeq 4000. iRepertoire HTBI primers and Arm-PCR amplification of CDR3 regions were used to construct TCR beta libraries. Gel purification was performed on PCR products prior to sequencing. The study's own analysis went as follows. Gene usage analysis of CDR3 amino acid clonotypes used the approximately 62 TRBV and 14 TRBJ segments found across samples. Filtered high-quality paired reads were merged into contigs using COPE and FqMerger. BLAST was used to align contigs to the IMGT TRBV, TRBD and TRBJ reference genes, and CDR3 was defined following IMGT. Any clonotype with a frequency above 0.1% was counted as a highly expanded clone. Shannon entropy served as the measure of repertoire diversity, while the Gini coefficient captured V-J evenness. Clonotypes shared by more than one individual were considered public. The public reads were run again by TCRdb, first through fastp at Q25 and then through MiXCR, and only productive beta chains were kept. Each CDR3 protein appears once, grouped with its most common genes and DNA. TCRdb assigned the V and J calls; the authors' analysis was not used. The sample table shows about 220,000 distinct CDR3 sequences, and 15% to 20% are seen once. The ten biggest clones cover 12% of the sample.

This clonotype has ten or more counts. Its antigen is not yet known. No base-level quality is on record; no much larger clone is a single base apart. These data were likewise used in another study, on T cells in Graves' hyperthyroidism and ophthalmopathy. The second investigation adds: Stable Graves' hyperthyroidism was defined as no progression to ophthalmopathy during 18 months of follow-up. Hyperthyroidism patients were newly diagnosed, had a disease duration of under 2 months, and were aged 18 to 65 years. Patients with uncontrolled infections, other autoimmune diseases, pregnancy or lactation were excluded. Diagnoses were based on clinical symptoms, serum thyroxine and TRAb, thyroid ultrasound and orbital computed tomography. A first-round RT-PCR of the TCR CDR3 used the HTBI primer set with the Qiagen OneStep RT-PCR kit. Blood samples also contained most of the expanded thyroid clonotypes (frequency above 0.001), which suggests that blood repertoires may reflect thyroid immune responses. Ophthalmopathy was separated from stable hyperthyroidism by a 13 V-J signature model, with approximately 90% sensitivity and roughly 81% specificity obtained in cross-validation and 80%/75% obtained in testing. In validation, progression to ophthalmopathy was predicted by the model with around 70% sensitivity and 72% to 85% specificity, a median of approximately 7.1 months before onset. TCR V-J signatures able to tell the groups apart were searched for in a discovery cohort of about a hundred patients, of whom around 42 had Graves' ophthalmopathy and some 60 had stable Graves' hyperthyroidism. Whether ophthalmopathy could be predicted prospectively was tested in an independent validation cohort made up of 18 to 20 hyperthyroidism patients plus 17 patients who later progressed to ophthalmopathy. The approximately 100 discovery patients were divided at random into training and test sets in a 7:3 ratio. Thyroid tissue and blood T-cell repertoires from roughly 6 Graves' hyperthyroidism patients were also compared in the study. After blood sampling, hyperthyroidism patients were treated with methimazole at a starting dose of 30 mg daily, and ophthalmopathy patients were treated with high-dose intravenous methylprednisolone. Libraries were constructed in a second round of multiplex PCR, after which size selection and purification were performed. Libraries were sequenced paired-end with 100 bp reads on an Illumina HiSeq2000. SOAPnuke was used to process the raw data, throwing out any read that contained adapters or uncalled bases, had a mean Phred below 15, or lacked an exact constant-primer or identifier match. High-quality paired reads were merged with COPE v1.2.5, and unique nucleotide sequences were defined as clonotypes. MiTCR v1.1 was used to align the clonotypes against IMGT TRBV, TRBD and TRBJ reference segments. Only V-J combinations with frequency above 0.0001, covering 99% to 99.2% of repertoires, were analysed. A TCS score was defined as the ratio between F50 (clonal expansion) and ExV (chaos), using BLOSUM62-based TCRdist between CDR3 peptides within each V-J. Welch's t-statistics and random forest reduced roughly 540 V-J features to fewer than 15, which were used in a naive Bayes classifier (R e1071). Sample size was not statistically predetermined, and investigators were not blinded to group allocation. According to the paper, TCR Vbeta CDR3 sequencing was carried out on some 130 peripheral blood samples, which came from about 45 ophthalmopathy, some 73 hyperthyroidism and roughly 17 progressor patients.

The sequence links TRBV12-3 or TRBV12-4 to TRBJ1-1; perhaps TRBD1 is the D gene, with 5 bases matching. The sequenced sample was peripheral blood mononuclear cells (PBMCs), obtained at new diagnosis, from a patient treated with antithyroid drugs. The clonotype originates from a woman in her thirties with Graves disease. Donor details come from another sample of the same person, matched by shared clones. The CDR3 in this case is CASRPIGVNTEAFF. The DNA is TGTGCCAGCAGGCCTATAGGGGTGAACACTGAAGCTTTCTTT.